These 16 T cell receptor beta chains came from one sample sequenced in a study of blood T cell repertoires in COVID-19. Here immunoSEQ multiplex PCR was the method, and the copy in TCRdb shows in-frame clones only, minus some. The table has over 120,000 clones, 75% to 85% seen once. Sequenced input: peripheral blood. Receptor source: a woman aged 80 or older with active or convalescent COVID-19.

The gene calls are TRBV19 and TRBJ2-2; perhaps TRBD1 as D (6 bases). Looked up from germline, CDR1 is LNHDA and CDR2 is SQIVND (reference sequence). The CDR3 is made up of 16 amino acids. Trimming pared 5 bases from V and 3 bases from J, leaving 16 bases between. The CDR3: CASSPIGQTYTGELFF. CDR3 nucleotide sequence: TGTGCCAGTAGTCCTATCGGACAGACTTACACCGGGGAGCTGTTTTTT.

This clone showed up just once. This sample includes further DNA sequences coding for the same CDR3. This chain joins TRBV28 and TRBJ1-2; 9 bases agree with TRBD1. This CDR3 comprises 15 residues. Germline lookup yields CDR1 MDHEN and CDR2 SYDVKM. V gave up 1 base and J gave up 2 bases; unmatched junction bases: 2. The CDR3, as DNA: TGTGCCAGCAGTTTATTGGGACAGGGAAACTATGGCTACACCTTC. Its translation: CASSLLGQGNYGYTF.

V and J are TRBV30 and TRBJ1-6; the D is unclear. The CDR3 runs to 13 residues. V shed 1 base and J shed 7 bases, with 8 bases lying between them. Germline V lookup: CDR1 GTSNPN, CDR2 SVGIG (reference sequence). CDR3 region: CAWSDFQNSPLHF. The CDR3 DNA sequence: TGTGCCTGGAGTGACTTCCAAAATTCACCCCTCCACTTT.

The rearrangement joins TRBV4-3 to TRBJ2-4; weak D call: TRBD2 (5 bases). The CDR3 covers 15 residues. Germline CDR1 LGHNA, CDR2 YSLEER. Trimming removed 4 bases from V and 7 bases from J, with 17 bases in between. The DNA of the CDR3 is TGCGCCAGCAGCCTCAACGGGAACCCCGGGAACATTCAGTACTTC. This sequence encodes CASSLNGNPGNIQYF.

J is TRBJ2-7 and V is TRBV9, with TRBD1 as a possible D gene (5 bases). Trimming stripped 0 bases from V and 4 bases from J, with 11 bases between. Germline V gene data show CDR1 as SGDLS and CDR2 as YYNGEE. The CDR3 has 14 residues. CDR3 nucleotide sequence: TGTGCCAGCAGCGTAGCTGGCAGGGCGTACGAGCAGTACTTC. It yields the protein CASSVAGRAYEQYF.

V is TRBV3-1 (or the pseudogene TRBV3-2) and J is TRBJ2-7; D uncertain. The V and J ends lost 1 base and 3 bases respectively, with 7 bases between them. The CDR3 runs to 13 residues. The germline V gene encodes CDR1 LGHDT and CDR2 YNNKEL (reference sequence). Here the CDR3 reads CASSQGTFYEQYF. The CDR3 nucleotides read TGTGCCAGCAGCCAAGGAACATTCTACGAGCAGTACTTC.

The CDR3 protein is CASSPLSDTQYF. CDR3 coding DNA: TGTGCCAGCTCACCACTGTCGGATACGCAGTATTTT. The rearrangement joins TRBV18 to TRBJ2-3; D gene ambiguous. This CDR3 spans 12 amino acids. Looked up from germline, CDR1 is KGHSH and CDR2 is LQKENI. The V gene lost 1 base and the J gene lost 6 bases, with 5 bases spanning the gap.

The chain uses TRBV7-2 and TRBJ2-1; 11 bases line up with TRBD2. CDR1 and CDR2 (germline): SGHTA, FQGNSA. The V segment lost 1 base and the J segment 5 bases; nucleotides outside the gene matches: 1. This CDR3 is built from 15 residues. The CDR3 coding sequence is TGTGCCAGCAGCTTAGTAGCGGGGGGGAACAATGAGCAGTTCTTC. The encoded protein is CASSLVAGGNNEQFF.

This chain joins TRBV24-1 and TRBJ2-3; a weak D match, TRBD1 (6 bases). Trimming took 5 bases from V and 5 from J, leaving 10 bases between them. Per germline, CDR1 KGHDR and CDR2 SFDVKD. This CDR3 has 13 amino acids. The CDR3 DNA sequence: TGTGCCACCAGTGCCACAGGGTTAGATACGCAGTATTTT. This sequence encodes CATSATGLDTQYF.

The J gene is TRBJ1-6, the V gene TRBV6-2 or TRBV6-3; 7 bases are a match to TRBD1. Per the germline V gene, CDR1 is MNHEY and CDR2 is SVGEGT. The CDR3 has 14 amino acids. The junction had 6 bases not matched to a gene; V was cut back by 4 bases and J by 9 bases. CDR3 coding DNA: TGTGCCAGCAGTTCGGGACAGTTCTCTTCACCCCTCCACTTT. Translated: CASSSGQFSSPLHF.

CDR3 residues: CASAKRGAPPREQYF. DNA for the CDR3: TGTGCCAGCGCAAAGCGGGGGGCTCCTCCAAGGGAGCAGTACTTC. The J gene is TRBJ2-7, the V gene TRBV6-6; 9 bases are shared with TRBD2. J lost 7 bases, V lost 8 bases, and 15 bases had no gene match. CDR3 size: 15 residues. Germline CDR1 is MNHNY and CDR2 is SVGAGI (reference sequence).

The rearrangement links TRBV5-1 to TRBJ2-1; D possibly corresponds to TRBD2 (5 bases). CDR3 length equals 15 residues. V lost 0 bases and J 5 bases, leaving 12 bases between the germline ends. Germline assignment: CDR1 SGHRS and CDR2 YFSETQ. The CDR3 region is CASSLAPGNHNEQFF. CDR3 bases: TGCGCCAGCAGCTTGGCGCCGGGGAACCACAATGAGCAGTTCTTC.

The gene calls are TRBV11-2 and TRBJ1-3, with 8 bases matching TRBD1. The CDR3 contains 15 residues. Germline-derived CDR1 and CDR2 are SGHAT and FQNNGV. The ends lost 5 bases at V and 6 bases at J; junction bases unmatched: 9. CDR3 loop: CASSRPDRDANTIYF. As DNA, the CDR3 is TGTGCCAGCAGCCGACCGGACAGGGACGCAAACACCATATATTTT.

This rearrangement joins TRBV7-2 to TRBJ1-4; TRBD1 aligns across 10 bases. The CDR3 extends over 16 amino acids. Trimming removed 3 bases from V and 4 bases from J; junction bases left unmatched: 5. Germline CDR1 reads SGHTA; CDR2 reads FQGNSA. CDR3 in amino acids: CASSLGQGLGNEKLFF. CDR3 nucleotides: TGTGCCAGCAGCTTGGGACAGGGGCTTGGTAATGAAAAACTGTTTTTT.

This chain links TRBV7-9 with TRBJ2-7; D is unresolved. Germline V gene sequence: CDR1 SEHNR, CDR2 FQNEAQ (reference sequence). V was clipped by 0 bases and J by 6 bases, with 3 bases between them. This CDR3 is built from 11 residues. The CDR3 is CASSLALEQYF. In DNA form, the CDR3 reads TGTGCCAGCAGCTTAGCCCTCGAGCAGTACTTC.

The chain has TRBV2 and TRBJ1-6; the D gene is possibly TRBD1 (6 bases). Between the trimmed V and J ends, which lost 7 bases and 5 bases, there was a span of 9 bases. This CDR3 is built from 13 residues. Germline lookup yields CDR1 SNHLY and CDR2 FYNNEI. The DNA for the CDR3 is TGTGCCAGCATGCGACAGGATAATTCACCCCTCCACTTT. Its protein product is CASMRQDNSPLHF.